This record concerns one T cell receptor (beta chain) sequence. Antigen specificity is unknown. This sample was included in a study of cytomegalovirus exposure and HLA in healthy donors. Across the study: Unique TCR beta sequences numbering approximately 120 million came from 150 million to 200 million T cells in an earlier analysis. Study-level findings and limits: For presence/absence analyses, sequencing depth was assumed to be roughly uniform across donors. As was reported, the classifier diagnosed cytomegalovirus status with high specificity and sensitivity. Previous analysis showed most TCR beta V segments were productive about 87% or about 30% of the time.

In the PCR, 60 Vbeta and 13 Jbeta primers were used. Only in-frame clones appear in the TCRdb table, and some are missing; sequencing was by immunoSEQ multiplex PCR. Of under 250,000 clones listed, 65% to 85% are singletons. Sequenced: PBMCs. The receptor was isolated from a woman aged 30 to 39 in good health and CMV-seronegative.

In nucleotides, the CDR3 is TGTGCCAGCACCGGCCTTGAGGGGCGGGGAAAAACAGATACGCAGTATTTT. Amino acids: CASTGLEGRGKTDTQYF. This sequence joins TRBV7-2 and TRBJ2-3, with D tentatively TRBD2 (6 bases). Per the germline V gene, CDR1 is SGHTA and CDR2 is FQGNSA. Trimming cost V 7 bases and J 3 bases, with 23 bases left between them. The CDR3 totals 17 residues.